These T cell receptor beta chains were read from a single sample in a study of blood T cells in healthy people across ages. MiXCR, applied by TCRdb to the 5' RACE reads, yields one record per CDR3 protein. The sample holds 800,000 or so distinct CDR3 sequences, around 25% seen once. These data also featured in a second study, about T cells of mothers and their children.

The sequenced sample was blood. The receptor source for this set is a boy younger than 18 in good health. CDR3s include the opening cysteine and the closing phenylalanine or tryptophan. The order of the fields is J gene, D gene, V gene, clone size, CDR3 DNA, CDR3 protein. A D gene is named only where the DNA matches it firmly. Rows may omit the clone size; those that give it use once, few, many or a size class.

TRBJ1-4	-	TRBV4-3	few	TGCGCCAGCAGCCAAGATCACAGGGCCAGTGAAAAACTGTTTTTT	CASSQDHRASEKLFF
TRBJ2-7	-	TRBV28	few	TGTGCCAGCGGAATGCGGGCAGCGCCCTACGAGCAGTACTTC	CASGMRAAPYEQYF
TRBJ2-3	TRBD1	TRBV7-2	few	TGTGCCAGCAGTCTAGGGGACAGTGGCGTCTATACGCAGTATTTT	CASSLGDSGVYTQYF
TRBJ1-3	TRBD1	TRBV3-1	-	TGTGCCAGCAGCCCCCCCCCCCAGGGGGCATCTGGAAACACCATATATTTT	CASSPPPQGASGNTIYF
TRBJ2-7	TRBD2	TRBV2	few	TGTGCCAGCAGTGATAGCGGGAGGGCCACCGAGCAGTACTTC	CASSDSGRATEQYF
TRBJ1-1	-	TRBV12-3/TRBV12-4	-	TGTGCCGGCAGAGGTCCTAGTGCGGGGAACACTGAAGCTTTCTTT	CAGRGPSAGNTEAFF
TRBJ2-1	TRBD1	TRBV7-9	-	TGTGCCAGCAGCTGGGACAGGGCGGTCTACAATGAGCAGTTCTTC	CASSWDRAVYNEQFF
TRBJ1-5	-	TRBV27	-	TGTGCCAGCAGTTTAACATCCTATCAGCCCCAGCATTTT	CASSLTSYQPQHF
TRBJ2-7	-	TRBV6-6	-	TGTGCCAGCAGTTCCATAGTACTCCTCTACGAGCAGTACTTC	CASSSIVLLYEQYF
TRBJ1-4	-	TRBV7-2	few	TGTGCCAGCAGCACTCAAATACAGGGAACCGGGGAAAAACTGTTTTTT	CASSTQIQGTGEKLFF
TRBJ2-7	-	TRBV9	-	TGTGCCAGCAGCGTAGGGACTGGGCACTACGAGCAGTACTTC	CASSVGTGHYEQYF
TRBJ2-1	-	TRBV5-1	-	TGCGCCAGCAGCTTGGATAGCCTGGCCCGGGGAGAGCAGTTCTTC	CASSLDSLARGEQFF
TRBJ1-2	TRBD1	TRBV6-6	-	TGTGCCAGCAGTGCGCGACAGGGTGACTATGGCTACACCTTC	CASSARQGDYGYTF
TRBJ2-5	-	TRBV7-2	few	TGTGCCAGCAGCTTAACAAAGACCCAGTACTTC	CASSLTKTQYF
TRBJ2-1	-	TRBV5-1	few	TGCGCCAGCAGCTTGGTCGCAGGGACGAATGAGCAGTTCTTC	CASSLVAGTNEQFF
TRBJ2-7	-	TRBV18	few	TGTGCCAGCTCACCTCGACAGGCAACCTACGAGCAGTACTTC	CASSPRQATYEQYF
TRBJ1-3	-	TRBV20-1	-	TGCAGTGCTACTAGGGGAAGTGGTGGAAACACCATATATTTT	CSATRGSGGNTIYF
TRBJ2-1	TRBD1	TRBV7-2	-	TGTGCCAGCAGCCTCGATAGACAGGGAAGAACGTTCTTC	CASSLDRQGRTFF
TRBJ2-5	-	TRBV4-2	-	TGTGCCAGCAGCCAAGGGGACCCCTTGTACTTC	CASSQGDPLYF
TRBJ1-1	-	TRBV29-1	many	TGCAGCGCGGGACAGAACACTGAAGCTTTCTTT	CSAGQNTEAFF
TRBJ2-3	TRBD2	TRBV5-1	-	TGCGCCAGCAGTCTCACTAGCGCCCTCACAGATACGCAGTATTTT	CASSLTSALTDTQYF
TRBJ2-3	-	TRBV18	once	TGTGCCAGCACACCAAGCTCTGACACAGATACGCAGTATTTT	CASTPSSDTDTQYF
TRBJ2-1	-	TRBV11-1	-	TGTGCCAGCAGCCACCAATACAATGAGCAGTTCTTC	CASSHQYNEQFF
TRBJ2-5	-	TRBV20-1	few	TGCAGCGCCCGCCCAGGGCAAGAGACCCAGTACTTC	CSARPGQETQYF
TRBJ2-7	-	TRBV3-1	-	TGTGCCAGCAGCCCAGGAGGAGCGGACCAGTACTTC	CASSPGGADQYF
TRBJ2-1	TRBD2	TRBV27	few	TGTGCCAGCAGGCGGGGGGGCAATGAGCAGTTCTTC	CASRRGGNEQFF
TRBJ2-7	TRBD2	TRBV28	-	TGTGCCAGCAGTTCCATAGCGGGAGTGAAGCACGAGCAGTACTTC	CASSSIAGVKHEQYF
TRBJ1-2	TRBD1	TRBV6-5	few	TGTGCCAGCAGTTACCACGGAGGACAGGGTTTGAATCTCTCCTTC	CASSYHGGQGLNLSF
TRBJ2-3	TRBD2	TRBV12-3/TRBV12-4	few	TGTGCCAGCAGCCCGACGCTAGCGGGAGGTTTAGATACGCAGTATTTT	CASSPTLAGGLDTQYF
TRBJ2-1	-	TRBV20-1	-	TGCAGTGCTAGAGATCTTTCGGCGGGGAGACGCTACAATGAGCAGTTCTTC	CSARDLSAGRRYNEQFF
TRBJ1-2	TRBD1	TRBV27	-	TGTGCCAGCAGTTCAACAGGGGGCGGCTACACCTTC	CASSSTGGGYTF
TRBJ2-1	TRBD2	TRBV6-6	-	TGTGCCAGCAGTTACCCCTCCCTAGCGGGGGATGTTGAGCAGTTCTTC	CASSYPSLAGDVEQFF
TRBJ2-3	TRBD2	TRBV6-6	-	TGTGCCAGCAGTTGCCGTAGCGGGGGCACAGATACGCAGTATTTT	CASSCRSGGTDTQYF
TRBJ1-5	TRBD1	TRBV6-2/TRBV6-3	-	TGTGCCAGCAGTTACTCCGCTCCCGGGACAGGGGCTAATCAGCCCCAGCATTTT	CASSYSAPGTGANQPQHF
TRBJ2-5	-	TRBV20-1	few	TGCAGTGCCCCTACTAGTACCAACTCACAAGAGACCCAGTACTTC	CSAPTSTNSQETQYF
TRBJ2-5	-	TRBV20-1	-	TGCAGTGCTAGAGACATAGAACTGGGCTTGGAGACCCAGTACTTC	CSARDIELGLETQYF
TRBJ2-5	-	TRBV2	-	TGTGCCAGCAGTGGACTGCAGGGGCCTTGGGGGACCCAGTACTTC	CASSGLQGPWGTQYF
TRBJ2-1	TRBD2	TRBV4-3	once	TGCGCCAGCGGCCAAGATCTAACTAGCGGGGGTCGGAATGAGCAGTTCTTC	CASGQDLTSGGRNEQFF
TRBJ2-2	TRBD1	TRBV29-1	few	TGCAGCGCCAGACAGGGGAACACCGGGGAGCTGTTTTTT	CSARQGNTGELFF
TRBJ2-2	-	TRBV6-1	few	TGTGCCAGCAGTGAATATAACGGGGAGCTGTTTTTT	CASSEYNGELFF
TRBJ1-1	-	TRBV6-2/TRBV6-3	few	TGTGCCAGCAGTTACTCGGGGACCCGGGAGGCTGAAGCTTTCTTT	CASSYSGTREAEAFF
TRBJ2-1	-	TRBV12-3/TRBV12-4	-	TGTGCCAGCAGTTTAACAGTGCAGAGGAATGAGCAGTTCTTC	CASSLTVQRNEQFF
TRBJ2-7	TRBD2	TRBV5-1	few	TGCGCCAGCAGCGGGGGACTAGCGGGGAATGTTTTCTACGAGCAGTACTTC	CASSGGLAGNVFYEQYF